This T cell receptor beta chain was recorded in a study of blood T cell repertoires in COVID-19. Study summary: PBMCs, B-cell-depleted T cells, or T cells provided the cDNA or gDNA that made up the material.

In the study's own analysis: Estimation of nucleated cell counts was performed using reference gene primer amplification. Generated by immunoSEQ multiplex PCR, the TCRdb table keeps only in-frame clones and is missing some. The V and J calls and clone size were taken over from that table, and D and trimming were inferred from the DNA. The table lists a few hundred thousand clones, about nine tenths of them singletons. Germline values: CDR1 WNHNN, CDR2 SYGVQD (reference sequence). The length of the CDR3 is 13 residues. With 4 bases removed from V and 4 bases from J, the gap between germline ends came to 10 bases.

The rearrangement links TRBV10-1 to TRBJ1-1; no reliable D call. This sequence was found in a woman in her twenties or thirties who had been exposed to COVID-19. Input material: PBMCs or T cells enriched from blood (not recorded which). CDR3 in DNA: TGCGCCAGCAGTGCCTGGCGGGGCACTGAAGCTTTCTTT. As protein: CASSAWRGTEAFF.